Listed here are 5 T cell receptor beta chains from one sample, sequenced in a study of CXCR3-negative and CXCR3-positive naive CD8 T cells. Regarding the study as a whole: Greater hydrophobicity was found in TRB CDR3s of CXCR3-positive naive cells than of CXCR3-negative naive cells.

These receptors lack a known antigen. UMI-labeled 5' RACE TRB cDNA libraries were prepared from the cells. For each CDR3 protein, TCRdb gives one entry from its re-call of the 5' RACE reads, without DNA. The table lists over 70,000 distinct CDR3 sequences. Source material: naive CXCR3+ CD8+ T cells from blood. Subset denoted: CD45RO-CCR7+CD27+CD95- naive CD8+ T cells expressing CXCR3 (TNR3+). Source of these receptors: a human donor in good health. Some clones in this sample may be carry-over from other donors' samples.

The rearrangement links TRBV27 to TRBJ1-5. Looked up from germline, CDR1 is MNHEY and CDR2 is SMNVEV (reference sequence). CDR3 size: 14 residues. CDR3 protein: CASRHGLSNQPQHF.

The rearrangement links TRBV28 to TRBJ1-5; with no DNA, the TCRdb D assignment of TRBD1 cannot be verified. This CDR3 has 14 residues. Germline V gives CDR1 MDHEN, CDR2 SYDVKM. CDR3: CASSLDRVNQPQHF.

This chain connects TRBV6-2 or TRBV6-3 to TRBJ2-7; TCRdb reports TRBD2, a call that lacks DNA to check it against. Germline V gene data show CDR1 as MNHEY and CDR2 as SVGEGT. The CDR3 sequence is 15 residues long. This CDR3 reads CASTSAGLAAYEQYF.

The chain links TRBV12-3 or TRBV12-4 to TRBJ2-7; TCRdb proposes TRBD1, but this gene call is untestable without DNA. The length of the CDR3 is 14 residues. CDR3 protein: CASSRGQSSYEQYF.

The J gene is TRBJ1-3, the V gene TRBV28; TCRdb picks TRBD1, but there is no DNA to check that call. This CDR3 has 19 residues. The germline CDR1 and CDR2 sequences are MDHEN and SYDVKM. The CDR3 loop is CAVLNSGTEPDLPGNTIYF.